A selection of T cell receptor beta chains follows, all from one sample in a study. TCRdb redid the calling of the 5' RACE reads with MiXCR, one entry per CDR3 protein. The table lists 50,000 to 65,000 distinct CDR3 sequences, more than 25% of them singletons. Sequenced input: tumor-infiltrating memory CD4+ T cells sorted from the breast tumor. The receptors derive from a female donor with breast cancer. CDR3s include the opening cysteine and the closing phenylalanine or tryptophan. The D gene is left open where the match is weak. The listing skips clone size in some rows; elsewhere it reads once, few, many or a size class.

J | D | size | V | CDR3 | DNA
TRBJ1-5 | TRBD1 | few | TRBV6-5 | CASRSTGGSNQPQHF | TGTGCCAGCAGGTCGACAGGGGGTAGCAATCAGCCCCAGCATTTT
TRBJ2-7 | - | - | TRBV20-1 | CSARESRSSTGEQYF | TGCAGTGCTAGAGAATCCCGTTCATCTACCGGCGAGCAGTACTTC
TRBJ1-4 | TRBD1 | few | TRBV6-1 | CASSEDGTGGEKLFF | TGTGCCAGCAGTGAAGACGGGACAGGGGGCGAAAAACTGTTTTTT
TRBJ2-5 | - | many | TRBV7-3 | CASSWKPRETQYF | TGTGCCAGCAGCTGGAAGCCCCGAGAGACCCAGTACTTC
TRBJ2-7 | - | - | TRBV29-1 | CSVEYNSYEQYF | TGCAGCGTTGAATACAATTCCTACGAGCAGTACTTC
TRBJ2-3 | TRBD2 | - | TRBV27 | CASRVSGGGDTQYF | TGTGCCAGCAGGGTGTCGGGAGGTGGGGATACGCAGTATTTT
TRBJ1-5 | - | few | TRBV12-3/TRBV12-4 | CASSYSEYQPQHF | TGTGCCAGCAGTTATTCAGAGTATCAGCCCCAGCATTTT
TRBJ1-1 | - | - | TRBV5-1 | CASSLVTGTEAFF | TGCGCCAGCAGCTTGGTCACAGGCACTGAAGCTTTCTTT
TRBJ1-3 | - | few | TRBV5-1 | CASSWAPLGGDSGNTIYF | TGCGCCAGCAGCTGGGCCCCTCTGGGTGGGGACTCTGGAAACACCATATATTTT
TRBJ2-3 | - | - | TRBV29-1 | CSAPDTRTDTQYF | TGCAGCGCTCCGGACACCCGTACAGATACGCAGTATTTT
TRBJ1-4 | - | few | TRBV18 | CASASTNEKLFF | TGTGCTTCCGCTTCAACTAATGAAAAACTGTTTTTT
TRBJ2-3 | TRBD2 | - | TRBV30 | CAWRHGRGHTDTQYF | TGTGCCTGGAGACACGGGAGGGGACACACAGATACGCAGTATTTT
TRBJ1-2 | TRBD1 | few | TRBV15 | CATSRESAGTAFYGYTF | TGTGCCACCAGCAGGGAAAGCGCCGGGACAGCTTTCTATGGCTACACCTTC
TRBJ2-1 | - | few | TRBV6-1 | CASSTQRGDEQFF | TGTGCCAGTTCGACCCAACGGGGCGATGAGCAGTTCTTC
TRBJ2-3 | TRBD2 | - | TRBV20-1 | CSARLAGDMTDTQYF | TGCAGTGCTAGACTAGCGGGAGATATGACAGATACGCAGTATTTT
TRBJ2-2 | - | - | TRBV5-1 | CASSRNRDPGELFF | TGCGCCAGCTCGAGGAACAGGGATCCCGGGGAGCTGTTTTTT
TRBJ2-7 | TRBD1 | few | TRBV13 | CASSLAQTGGRDEQYF | TGTGCCAGCAGCTTAGCCCAAACAGGGGGCCGCGACGAGCAGTACTTC
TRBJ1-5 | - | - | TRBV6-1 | CASRGGGSGNQPQHF | TGTGCCAGCAGGGGGGGAGGGAGTGGCAATCAGCCCCAGCATTTT
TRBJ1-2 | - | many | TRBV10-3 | CATATGAYGYTF | TGTGCCACCGCGACGGGAGCCTATGGCTACACCTTC
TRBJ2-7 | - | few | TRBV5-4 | CASSYTGYEQYF | TGTGCCAGCAGCTACACAGGGTACGAGCAGTACTTC
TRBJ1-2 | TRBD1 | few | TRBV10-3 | CAISGDREGSGYTF | TGTGCCATCAGTGGGGACAGGGAGGGGAGCGGCTACACCTTC
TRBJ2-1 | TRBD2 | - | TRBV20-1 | CSGRLATTANEQFF | TGCAGTGGGAGACTAGCGACTACGGCAAATGAGCAGTTCTTC
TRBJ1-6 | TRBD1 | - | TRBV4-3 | CACSPDYRGGNSPLHF | TGCGCCTGCAGCCCCGATTACAGGGGAGGTAATTCACCCCTCCACTTT
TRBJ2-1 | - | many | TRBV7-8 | CASSLASLYNEQFF | TGTGCCAGCAGCTTAGCGAGTCTATACAATGAGCAGTTCTTC
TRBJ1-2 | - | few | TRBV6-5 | CASSGGGSYGYTF | TGTGCCAGCAGCGGTGGGGGCAGCTATGGCTACACCTTC
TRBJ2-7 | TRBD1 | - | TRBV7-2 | CASSWGQEVYEQYF | TGTGCCAGCAGCTGGGGACAGGAGGTCTACGAGCAGTACTTC
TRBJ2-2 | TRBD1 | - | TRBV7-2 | CASRSGGSGITGELFF | TGTGCCAGCAGGTCAGGGGGCTCGGGCATCACCGGGGAGCTGTTTTTT
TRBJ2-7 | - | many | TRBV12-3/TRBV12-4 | CASRRQEGSYEQYF | TGTGCCAGCAGAAGACAGGAGGGTTCCTACGAGCAGTACTTC
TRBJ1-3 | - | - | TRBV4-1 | CASSQDRTASGNTIYF | TGCGCCAGCAGCCAAGATCGGACTGCCTCTGGAAACACCATATATTTT
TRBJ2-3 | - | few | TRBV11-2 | CASSDGRSTDTQYF | TGTGCCAGCAGCGACGGAAGATCCACAGATACGCAGTATTTT
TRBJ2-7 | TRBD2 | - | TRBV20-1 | CSASSGSRSEQYF | TGCAGTGCCTCTAGCGGGAGCCGATCCGAGCAGTACTTC
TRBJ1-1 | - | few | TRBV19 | CASSISPGQNTEAFF | TGTGCCAGTAGTATTTCCCCGGGCCAGAACACTGAAGCTTTCTTT
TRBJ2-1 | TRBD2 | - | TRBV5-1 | CASSLDPSGNEQFF | TGCGCCAGCAGCTTGGATCCTAGCGGGAATGAGCAGTTCTTC
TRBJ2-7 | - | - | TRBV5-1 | CASSSGTTLTYEQYF | TGCGCCAGCAGTTCGGGGACAACCCTAACCTACGAGCAGTACTTC
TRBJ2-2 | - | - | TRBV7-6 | CASSLRPTAPNLVAVEVTGELFF | TGTGCCAGCAGCTTAAGGCCCACAGCACCAAATTTGGTAGCGGTGGAGGTGACCGGGGAGCTGTTTTTT
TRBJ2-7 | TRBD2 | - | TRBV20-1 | CSARARDYPYEQYF | TGCAGTGCTAGAGCAAGGGACTACCCCTACGAGCAGTACTTC
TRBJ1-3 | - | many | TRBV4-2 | CASSQDRASGNTIYF | TGTGCCAGCAGCCAAGACAGGGCCTCTGGAAACACCATATATTTT
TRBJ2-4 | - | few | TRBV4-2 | CASSQAGFTAKNIQYF | TGTGCCAGCAGCCAAGCAGGGTTTACGGCCAAAAACATTCAGTACTTC
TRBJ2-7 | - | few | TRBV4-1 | CASSLTERHEQYF | TGCGCCAGCAGCCTAACGGAGCGGCACGAGCAGTACTTC
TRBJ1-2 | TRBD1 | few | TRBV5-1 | CASSSSGTGVDGYTF | TGCGCCAGCAGCTCAAGCGGGACAGGGGTGGATGGCTACACCTTC
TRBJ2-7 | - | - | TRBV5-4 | CASSPGWDLVYEQYF | TGTGCCAGCAGCCCTGGTTGGGACCTTGTCTACGAGCAGTACTTC
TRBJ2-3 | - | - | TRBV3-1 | CASSNSGTDTQYF | TGTGCCAGCAGCAATAGCGGCACAGATACGCAGTATTTT
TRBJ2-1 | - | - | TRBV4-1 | CASSQFPLGAYEQFF | TGCGCCAGCAGCCAATTCCCACTAGGTGCATATGAGCAGTTCTTC
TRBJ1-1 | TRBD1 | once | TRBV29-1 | CSVEGTVGTGGGTEAFF | TGCAGCGTTGAAGGGACCGTCGGGACAGGGGGCGGAACTGAAGCTTTCTTT
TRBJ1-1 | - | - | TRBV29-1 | CSASPQGNTEAFF | TGCAGCGCCAGTCCACAGGGGAACACTGAAGCTTTCTTT
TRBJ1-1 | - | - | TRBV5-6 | CASSLRGNEAFF | TGTGCCAGCAGCTTGAGGGGGAATGAAGCTTTCTTT
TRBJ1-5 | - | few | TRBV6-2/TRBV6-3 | CASSYAIVQPQHF | TGTGCCAGCAGCTACGCGATAGTTCAGCCCCAGCATTTT
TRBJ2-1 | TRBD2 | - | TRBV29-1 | CSVRRAGGAYNEQFF | TGCAGCGTTCGTCGAGCGGGGGGAGCCTACAATGAGCAGTTCTTC
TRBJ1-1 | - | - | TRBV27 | CASSLYGVRFVRRGTEAFF | TGTGCCAGCAGTTTATATGGGGTTCGATTTGTTCGAAGGGGCACTGAAGCTTTCTTT
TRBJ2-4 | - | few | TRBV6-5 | CASTSGTKNIQYF | TGTGCCAGCACTTCAGGGACCAAAAACATTCAGTACTTC
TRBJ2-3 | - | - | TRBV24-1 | CATGTVTTDTQYF | TGTGCCACCGGGACGGTAACCACAGATACGCAGTATTTT
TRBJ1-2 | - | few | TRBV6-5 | CASRGTGTQYGYTF | TGTGCCAGCAGGGGAACCGGGACACAATATGGCTACACCTTC
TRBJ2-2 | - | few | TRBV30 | CAWSQEAAGGELFF | TGTGCCTGGAGTCAGGAGGCCGCAGGCGGGGAGCTGTTTTTT
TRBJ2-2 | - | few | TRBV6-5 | CASKLKPAGNTGELFF | TGTGCCAGCAAACTCAAGCCCGCGGGGAACACCGGGGAGCTGTTTTTT
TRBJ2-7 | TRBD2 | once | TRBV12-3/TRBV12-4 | CASSPASGITSF | TGTGCCAGCAGTCCTGCTAGCGGGATTACCTCTTTC
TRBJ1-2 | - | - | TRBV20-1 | CSAKGSSFGYTF | TGCAGTGCTAAAGGCAGTAGCTTTGGCTACACCTTC
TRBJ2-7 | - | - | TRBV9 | CASSDDRDIQQYF | TGTGCCAGCAGCGACGACCGGGACATCCAGCAGTACTTC